This T cell receptor (beta chain) was captured by sequencing in a study of blood T cell repertoires in COVID-19. Study overall: Material from acute and convalescent COVID-19 was sourced from the United States, Italy and Spain. Sources were T cells, B-cell-depleted T cells, or PBMCs; the material itself was cDNA or gDNA.

Per the original data handling: Amplification from reference gene primers served as the basis for estimated nucleated cell counts. Sequencing used immunoSEQ multiplex PCR; TCRdb keeps in-frame clones, though not all of them. Clonal size and the V and J genes are those of that table, whereas D and trimming came from the DNA. The table shows roughly 160,000 clones, with about four fifths occurring only once. In assigning cohorts, the study relied on participant-reported clinical history. Sequenced: PBMCs or T cells enriched from blood (not recorded which). This TCR came from a man over 45 who had recovered from COVID-19.

Here the CDR3 reads CASSLRDRKVTRETQYF. In DNA form, the CDR3 reads TGTGCCAGCAGCCTACGGGACAGGAAGGTTACGCGGGAGACCCAGTACTTC. The rearrangement uses TRBV21-1 and TRBJ2-5; the table's D gene call, TRBD1, was not cross checked with the DNA. TRBV21-1 is termed a pseudogene. This CDR3 contains 17 residues.